Presented here are 30 T cell receptor beta chains from one specimen sequenced in a study of chemoradiotherapy in HPV16-positive cancers. Profiling relied on immunoSEQ multiplex PCR, and the TCRdb table lists in-frame clones only, not all of them. Found here are tens of thousands of clones, approximately 88% of them singletons; the top ten hold less than 6.5%. Specimen: blood, collected from a patient who underwent chemoradiotherapy. Receptors were obtained from a human donor with HPV-associated anogenital cancer.

The CDR3 coding sequence is TGCAGCGCTGTAGGACAAGACATGAACACTGAAGCTTTCTTT. Its protein product is CSAVGQDMNTEAFF. This chain links TRBV29-1 with TRBJ1-1, with D maybe TRBD1 (5 bases). V was clipped by 7 bases and J by 0 bases, with 15 bases between them. Germline values: CDR1 SQVTM, CDR2 ANQGSEA. The CDR3 is made up of 14 amino acids. Together with reference TRBV29-1 and TRBJ1-1, the CDR3 gives the full variable domain: SAVISQKPSRDICQRGTSLTIQCQVDSQVTMMFWYRQQPGQSLTLIATANQGSEATYESGFVIDKFPISRPNLTFSTLTVSNMSPEDSSIYLCSAVGQDMNTEAFFGQGTRLTVV.

This clone was detected only a few times. The chain is built from TRBV27 and TRBJ1-2; D may be TRBD1 (5 bases). The germline V gene has CDR1 MNHEY and CDR2 SMNVEV (reference sequence). The CDR3 loop spans 15 amino acids. Deletions cut 0 bases from V and 2 bases from J, with 10 bases between. CDR3 in amino acids: CASSLSGQMNYGYTF. Written as DNA, the CDR3 is TGTGCCAGCAGTTTATCCGGACAAATGAACTATGGCTACACCTTC.

The chain carries TRBV19 and TRBJ1-5, with unresolved D. This CDR3 is built from 13 residues. Trimming cost V 7 bases and J 6 bases, with 13 bases left between them. Germline CDR1 is LNHDA and CDR2 is SQIVND (reference sequence). The CDR3 loop reads CASTEVSGQPQHF. CDR3 DNA: TGTGCCAGTACCGAGGTATCGGGTCAGCCCCAGCATTTT.

The DNA for the CDR3 is TGCGCCAGCAGCTTGGAGCCCGGGACAGCCTACGAGCAGTACTTC. The encoded protein is CASSLEPGTAYEQYF. This sequence joins TRBV5-1 and TRBJ2-7; TRBD1 aligns across 7 bases. The V gene's germline CDR1 is SGHRS and CDR2 YFSETQ. The CDR3 is made up of 15 amino acids. J gave up 2 bases and V 0 bases, and 5 bases lay outside the gene matches.

The V gene is TRBV5-1, the J gene TRBJ2-6; tentatively, D is TRBD1 (6 bases). This CDR3 region has 16 residues. Germline loops: CDR1 SGHRS, CDR2 YFSETQ. The germline V and J ends were trimmed by 4 bases and 2 bases, with 13 bases remaining between them. The CDR3: CASSTSGQTGANVLTF. DNA of the CDR3: TGCGCCAGCAGCACCTCAGGACAGACTGGGGCCAACGTCCTGACTTTC.

The count of this clone is one. The chain joins TRBV7-2 to TRBJ2-7, with TRBD1 identical over 8 bases. This CDR3 has 14 residues. V was pared by 3 bases and J by 2 bases, with 3 bases of the junction left unmatched. Germline V CDR1 and CDR2: SGHTA, FQGNSA. The CDR3 is CASSLTQGAYEQYF. The CDR3 nucleotides are TGTGCCAGCAGCTTGACACAGGGGGCCTACGAGCAGTACTTC.

V is TRBV7-2 and J is TRBJ1-1; D call uncertain. The CDR3 has 13 residues. CDR1 and CDR2 (germline): SGHTA, FQGNSA. V was trimmed by 0 bases and J by 1 base, leaving 3 bases between them. In DNA, the CDR3 is TGTGCCAGCAGCTTAGCGAAGAACACTGAAGCTTTCTTT. Amino acid sequence: CASSLAKNTEAFF.

This sequence joins TRBV4-2 and TRBJ1-2; TRBD1 agrees at 7 bases. Per germline, CDR1 LGHNA and CDR2 YNFKEQ. Germline trimming cut 1 base from V and 9 bases from J; bases unmatched to any gene: 8. This CDR3 has 14 residues. The DNA for the CDR3 is TGTGCCAGCAGCCAAGCCGGCCAGGGGGTAAGCTACACCTTC. Encoded protein: CASSQAGQGVSYTF.

The chain recombines TRBV5-1 with TRBJ2-5, with 10 bases fitting TRBD1. CDR1 is SGHRS and CDR2 is YFSETQ in the germline V gene. V was clipped by 4 bases and J by 5 bases; unmatched bases: 8. This CDR3 comprises 15 residues. The DNA of the CDR3 is TGCGCCAGCAGCACCGGACAGGGGGAAGGGGAGACCCAGTACTTC. It specifies CASSTGQGEGETQYF.

The chain employs TRBV11-2 and TRBJ2-5; D uncertain. Germline V CDR1 and CDR2: SGHAT, FQNNGV. Trimming left V 1 base short and J 3 bases short, with 12 bases between. The CDR3 covers 15 residues. CDR3: CASSLAVVGKETQYF. The CDR3 region has the DNA TGTGCCAGCAGCTTAGCGGTAGTGGGAAAAGAGACCCAGTACTTC. Looking up the rest from reference TRBV11-2 and TRBJ2-5 gives the full variable domain: EAGVAQSPRYKIIEKRQSVAFWCNPISGHATLYWYQQILGQGPKLLIQFQNNGVVDDSQLPKDRFSAERLKGVDSTLKIQPAKLEDSAVYLCASSLAVVGKETQYFGPGTRLLVL.

This sequence joins TRBV2 and TRBJ1-4; tentatively, D is TRBD1 (6 bases). V was pared by 5 bases and J by 0 bases, with 10 bases between. Germline assignment: CDR1 SNHLY and CDR2 FYNNEI. CDR3 length: 15 residues. The CDR3 coding sequence is TGTGCCAGCAGTCGGACAGCTGCAACTAATGAAAAACTGTTTTTT. It yields the protein CASSRTAATNEKLFF.

This chain links TRBV27 with TRBJ2-1; D unclear. Germline V lookup: CDR1 MNHEY, CDR2 SMNVEV (reference sequence). V lost 0 bases, J lost 6 bases, and 6 bases lay in between. The CDR3 is made up of 13 amino acids. The chain's CDR3 is CASSLSEANEQFF. The CDR3 nucleotides are TGTGCCAGCAGTTTATCGGAAGCCAATGAGCAGTTCTTC.

V usage is TRBV7-9 and J usage is TRBJ1-1; TRBD1 agrees at 8 bases. This CDR3 spans 13 amino acids. V lost 1 base, J lost 8 bases, and 3 bases stayed unmatched. CDR1 is SEHNR, CDR2 FQNEAQ, per germline (reference sequence). The CDR3 DNA is TGTGCCAGCAGCTTAGGGACAGGGAGAGAAGCTTTCTTT. It translates to CASSLGTGREAFF.

This rearrangement joins TRBV6-4 to TRBJ2-1, with 12 bases that match TRBD2. This CDR3 comprises 19 residues. V gave up 3 bases and J gave up 8 bases; unmatched junction bases: 17. Germline V lookup: CDR1 MRHNA, CDR2 SNTAGT. CDR3 in amino acids: CASSDPSGGAFLILDEQFF. DNA of the CDR3: TGTGCCAGCAGTGATCCTAGCGGGGGGGCCTTCTTGATTCTTGATGAGCAGTTCTTC.

The sample holds a few counts of this clone. V is TRBV27 and J is TRBJ1-5, with D perhaps TRBD1 (6 bases). Trimming shortened V by 1 base and J by 5 bases, and 18 bases separated the two germline ends. Germline V CDR1 and CDR2: MNHEY, SMNVEV (reference sequence). The CDR3 loop spans 17 amino acids. CDR3 nucleotides: TGTGCCAGCAGTTTATGGGGTTTCAGGGGTCAGCATCAGCCCCAGCATTTT. Translating gives CASSLWGFRGQHQPQHF.

The chain has TRBV10-2 and TRBJ1-1; D not certain. CDR3 length equals 15 residues. From germline, CDR1 is WSHSY and CDR2 SAAADI. V lost 2 bases to trimming and J lost 6 bases, with 16 bases between them. The CDR3 here is CASSEIYPLPAEAFF. The CDR3 DNA reads as TGCGCCAGCAGTGAGATTTACCCCCTACCCGCTGAAGCTTTCTTT.

This chain uses TRBV27 with TRBJ2-7, with D maybe TRBD2 (6 bases). Germline V gene data show CDR1 as MNHEY and CDR2 as SMNVEV (reference sequence). This CDR3 has 13 residues. The V and J ends lost 3 bases and 4 bases respectively, with 10 bases between them. CDR3 in DNA: TGTGCCAGCAGTTTCAGCGGGTATTACGAGCAGTACTTC. Its protein product is CASSFSGYYEQYF.

The chain links TRBV19 to TRBJ1-2, with a weak D call TRBD1 (5 bases). The V and J ends lost 2 bases and 6 bases respectively, with 10 bases between them. CDR1 and CDR2 from the germline V gene are LNHDA and SQIVND (reference sequence). The CDR3 is made up of 13 amino acids. The DNA of the CDR3 is TGTGCCAGTAGTATATGGGGGATGCATGGCTACACCTTC. Its translation: CASSIWGMHGYTF.

This sequence joins TRBV5-1 and TRBJ2-5, with a weak D call TRBD1 (6 bases). V was shortened by 4 bases and J by 4 bases, with 20 bases between the two germline ends. The length of the CDR3 is 16 residues. Germline CDR1 is SGHRS and CDR2 is YFSETQ. In DNA form, the CDR3 reads TGCGCCAGCAGCGCCACGGAGAGGACAGTAGGAGAGACCCAGTACTTC. It specifies CASSATERTVGETQYF.

V gene TRBV5-1 combines with J gene TRBJ2-3; 8 nucleotides align to TRBD2. Germline assignment: CDR1 SGHRS and CDR2 YFSETQ. The CDR3 length is 16 residues. V was clipped by 4 bases and J by 1 base; unmatched bases: 8. The CDR3 spells CASSPLAGLRTDTQYF. DNA for the CDR3: TGCGCCAGCAGCCCCTTAGCGGGGTTGCGCACAGATACGCAGTATTTT.

This chain connects TRBV7-2 to TRBJ1-2; D unresolved. Per germline, CDR1 SGHTA and CDR2 FQGNSA. The CDR3 sequence is 15 residues long. Trimming stripped 8 bases from V and 8 bases from J, with 24 bases between. The CDR3 loop is CASFVAVTASMGYTF. CDR3 DNA: TGTGCCAGCTTCGTGGCGGTTACCGCCTCTATGGGCTACACCTTC.

This chain uses TRBV11-2 with TRBJ1-4, with D perhaps matching TRBD1 (6 bases). This CDR3 spans 13 amino acids. CDR1 SGHAT and CDR2 FQNNGV come from the germline V gene. Trimming pared 5 bases from V and 13 bases from J, leaving 17 bases between. The CDR3 DNA sequence: TGTGCCAGCAGCCCGGACAGTGTCTGGGGACTGTTTTTT. As protein: CASSPDSVWGLFF.

Here the CDR3 DNA reads TGCAGCGCTCAGGGCCTCCCTTACCTCACCAACTATGGCTACACCTTC. It specifies CSAQGLPYLTNYGYTF. This chain connects TRBV29-1 to TRBJ1-2; tentative D call: TRBD1 (5 bases). V lost 7 bases and J lost 2, with 23 bases in between. Germline lookup yields CDR1 SQVTM and CDR2 ANQGSEA. The CDR3 runs 16 residues.

The rearrangement uses TRBV5-6 and TRBJ1-5; D remains ambiguous. The CDR3 spans 15 residues. V lost 0 bases to trimming and J lost 1 base, with 8 bases between them. Germline-derived CDR1 and CDR2 are SGHDT and YYEEEE. CDR3 region: CASSLVANSNQPQHF. The CDR3, as DNA: TGTGCCAGCAGCTTGGTAGCCAACAGCAATCAGCCCCAGCATTTT. Full variable domain (outside the CDR3, taken from reference TRBV5-6 and TRBJ1-5): DAGVTQSPTHLIKTRGQQVTLRCSPKSGHDTVSWYQQALGQGPQFIFQYYEEEERQRGNFPDRFSGHQFPNYSSELNVNALLLGDSALYLCASSLVANSNQPQHFGDGTRLSIL.

The genes are TRBV18 and TRBJ1-6; TRBD1 matches at 9 bases. This CDR3 region has 17 residues. The ends lost 2 bases at V and 9 bases at J; junction bases unmatched: 11. Germline values: CDR1 KGHSH, CDR2 LQKENI. The CDR3 loop is CASSPSAQGAWGSPLHF. The CDR3 region has the DNA TGTGCCAGCTCACCATCCGCACAGGGGGCGTGGGGTTCACCCCTCCACTTT.

This rearrangement joins TRBV30 to TRBJ1-6; D is unclear. CDR3 length: 12 residues. Deletions cut 4 bases from V and 9 bases from J, with 10 bases between. The germline CDR1 and CDR2 sequences are GTSNPN and SVGIG (reference sequence). As DNA, the CDR3 is TGTGCCTGGAAAACATCTACTTCACCCCTCCACTTT. This codes for CAWKTSTSPLHF.

The J gene is TRBJ1-2, the V gene TRBV7-9, with 7 bases matching TRBD1. CDR1 and CDR2 from the germline V gene are SEHNR and FQNEAQ (reference sequence). The length of the CDR3 is 14 residues. Trimming took 5 bases from V and 2 from J; bases not matched to a gene: 5. The DNA for the CDR3 is TGTGCCAGCAGCGCGACACAGGGGAACTATGGCTACACCTTC. Translation: CASSATQGNYGYTF.

The chain couples TRBV11-2 to TRBJ2-3, with D unclear. CDR3 length: 16 residues. V shed 1 base and J shed 4 bases, with 15 bases lying between them. The germline CDR1 and CDR2 sequences are SGHAT and FQNNGV. The CDR3 reads CASSLGASLESDTQYF. CDR3 nucleotides: TGTGCCAGCAGCTTAGGGGCTAGTTTAGAGTCAGATACGCAGTATTTT.

This clone was counted only a few times. The rearrangement links TRBV5-1 to TRBJ2-1; D assignment may be TRBD1 or TRBD2 (5 bases each). The CDR3 covers 14 residues. Germline V gene sequence: CDR1 SGHRS, CDR2 YFSETQ. V lost 3 bases and J 9 bases, leaving 16 bases between the germline ends. This CDR3 is CASSSGRSHPEQFF. The CDR3 nucleotides are TGCGCCAGCAGCTCGGGGCGTTCTCACCCTGAGCAGTTCTTC.

The chain is built from TRBV5-1 and TRBJ1-6; D is unclear. Germline-derived CDR1 and CDR2 are SGHRS and YFSETQ. The V gene lost 2 bases and the J gene lost 7 bases, with 7 bases spanning the gap. The CDR3 has 13 residues. The CDR3 spells CASSFGQNSPLHF. In nucleotides, the CDR3 is TGCGCCAGCAGCTTCGGGCAGAATTCACCCCTCCACTTT.